This T cell receptor (beta chain) originates from a study of shared clonotypes between healthy human individuals. Regarding the study as a whole: Large depth notwithstanding, sorted-subset sequencing proved incomplete by rarefaction.

Per germline, CDR1 SNHLY and CDR2 FYNNEI. The CDR3 contains 18 residues. V lost 7 bases to trimming and J lost 0 bases, with 19 bases between them. Data came from immunoSEQ multiplex PCR; TCRdb stores just in-frame clones and leaves some out. The table records about 2 million clones, just under 95% of them present only once. As concerns this clone: Antigen unknown.

In the naive CD8 group, cells lacked CD45RO and were positively selected for CCR7, so terminally differentiated effector memory CD45RA+ cells were left out. The receptor's source is a man aged 18 to 29 in good health. Sequenced: naive CD8+ T cells sorted from blood. The chain recombines TRBV2 with TRBJ1-6; D is ambiguous. CDR3 loop: CASTPGRAVGSYNSPLHF. CDR3 in DNA: TGTGCCAGCACCCCTGGAAGGGCAGTGGGCTCCTATAATTCACCCCTCCACTTT.